The clone carrying this TCR beta chain was counted a few times. What it recognizes is unknown. The PBMCs had their origin in approximately 10 ml of fresh peripheral blood. This entry is derived from a study of T cells in Graves' hyperthyroidism and ophthalmopathy. Study results and caveats: A 13 V-J model separated ophthalmopathy from stable hyperthyroidism.

The TCR beta CDR3 regions underwent amplification using RNA transcripts as the source. The primer set for the first-round RT-PCR of the TCR CDR3 was HTBI. TCRdb re-derived calls from the multiplex PCR reads in MiXCR, one entry per CDR3 protein. The sample carries approximately 690,000 distinct CDR3 sequences, 13% to 15% recorded once. CDR3 length equals 15 residues. V was shortened by 0 bases and J by 4 bases, with 16 bases between the two germline ends. CDR1 DFQATT and CDR2 SNEGSKA come from the germline V gene (reference sequence). The chain is built from TRBV20-1 and TRBJ2-7, with D tentatively TRBD2 (5 bases). The sequence derives from a woman in her forties or fifties with Graves' ophthalmopathy. The specimen sequenced was blood. The CDR3 loop reads CSARDLGRRGYEQYF. Written as DNA, the CDR3 is TGCAGTGCTAGAGATCTTGGGAGAAGAGGATACGAGCAGTACTTC.